This T cell receptor beta chain stems from a study of blood T cell repertoires in COVID-19. Source study methods: Reference gene primer amplification gave estimated nucleated cell counts. The protocol was immunoSEQ multiplex PCR, while the TCRdb copy is restricted to in-frame clones and leaves out a portion. The DNA was the basis for D and trimming; V, J and clone size are from that table. In the table there are hundreds of thousands of clones, around 80% of which are singletons. Germline values: CDR1 MDHEN, CDR2 SYDVKM. There are 15 residues in the CDR3. The V gene lost 6 bases and the J gene lost 5 bases, with 19 bases spanning the gap.

The sequence was obtained from a woman in her 30s with COVID-19, enrolled during active disease. Specimen: peripheral blood. The chain uses TRBV28 and TRBJ1-1; the D gene is possibly TRBD1 (5 bases). CDR3 sequence reads: CASSPPIGGGTEAFF. The CDR3 coding sequence is TGTGCCAGCAGCCCCCCAATAGGTGGGGGGACTGAAGCTTTCTTT.